This T cell receptor beta chain was observed in a study of response to subunit inactivated influenza vaccine. This clonotype was detected many times. TCRdb itself ran the RT-PCR reads through MiXCR, one entry per CDR3 protein. The sample lists approximately 500,000 distinct CDR3 sequences, approximately 12% occurring once. This CDR3 is built from 12 residues. The ends were cut back, 2 bases at V and 6 bases at J, with 6 bases in the middle. CDR1 is SGHNT, CDR2 YYREEE, per germline (reference sequence). The clonotype comes from a man aged 50 or older who received an inactivated influenza vaccine. The chain joins TRBV5-4 to TRBJ2-1; the D gene is possibly TRBD2 (6 bases). The material sequenced was PBMCs from blood, taken 40 to 50 days after vaccination. The DNA of the CDR3 is TGTGCCAGCAGCTTCGGGAGCAATGAGCAGTTCTTC. This gives the protein CASSFGSNEQFF.